A selection of T cell receptor beta chains follows, all from one sample in a study of T cell responses to AZD1222 COVID-19 vaccine. Clones were read by immunoSEQ multiplex PCR, and TCRdb kept only the in-frame ones, dropping some. The sample lists about 140,000 clones; roughly nine tenths were seen once. The material was peripheral blood, obtained 28 days after the second AZD1222 dose. The receptors stem from an adult who received the AZD1222 COVID-19 vaccine. The CDR3 runs from the conserved cysteine through the conserved F or W. A D gene is named only where the DNA matches it firmly. Clone size, where shown, is once, few, many, or a class for clones that have expanded.

d_gene	v_gene	j_gene	abundance	CDR3aa	CDR3nt
TRBD1	TRBV11-2	TRBJ2-1	NA	CASSFDRGLHNEQFF	TGTGCCAGCAGCTTCGACAGGGGCTTACACAATGAGCAGTTCTTC
TRBD1	TRBV6-5	TRBJ1-2	NA	CASSYSFGQVYGYTF	TGTGCCAGCAGTTACTCCTTCGGACAGGTCTATGGCTACACCTTC
NA	TRBV2	TRBJ1-4	NA	CASTRDLNEKLFF	TGTGCCAGCACCCGGGACCTAAATGAAAAACTGTTTTTT
NA	TRBV19	TRBJ2-2	NA	CASSSPGTNTGELFF	TGTGCCAGTAGTAGTCCGGGCACGAACACCGGGGAGCTGTTTTTT
TRBD1	TRBV7-8	TRBJ2-7	NA	CASSLDRGNEQYF	TGTGCCAGCAGCCTGGACAGGGGAAACGAGCAGTACTTC
NA	TRBV27	TRBJ1-6	once	CASRPVASPYSPLHF	TGTGCCAGCAGGCCGGTGGCCTCCCCCTATTCACCCCTCCACTTT
NA	TRBV7-8	TRBJ1-2	NA	CASSHKPHSKDGYTF	TGTGCCAGCAGCCATAAGCCGCACAGCAAGGATGGCTACACCTTC
NA	TRBV13	TRBJ2-2	NA	CASSLGGGVGELFF	TGTGCCAGCAGCCTAGGAGGCGGGGTCGGGGAGCTGTTTTTT
NA	TRBV6-5	TRBJ2-1	NA	CATPRGNEQFF	TGTGCCACCCCCCGAGGGAATGAGCAGTTCTTC
NA	TRBV7-9	TRBJ2-7	NA	CASSSLAGSSYEQYF	TGTGCCAGCAGCTCGCTGGCAGGATCCTCCTACGAGCAGTACTTC
NA	TRBV6-5	TRBJ2-2	NA	CASSTSGELFF	TGTGCCAGCAGTACTTCCGGGGAGCTGTTTTTT
NA	TRBV27	TRBJ1-1	NA	CASSTQGMNTEAFF	TGTGCCAGCAGTACACAGGGCATGAACACTGAAGCTTTCTTT
TRBD2	TRBV10-3	TRBJ2-3	NA	CATEAGGSTDTQYF	TGTGCCACGGAAGCGGGGGGAAGCACAGATACGCAGTATTTT
NA	TRBV27	TRBJ2-6	NA	CASSLGDGNVLTF	TGTGCCTCGTCCCTGGGTGATGGCAACGTCCTGACTTTC
NA	TRBV27	TRBJ1-6	NA	CASSLRYSSYNSPLHF	TGTGCCAGCAGTTTAAGGTATAGCTCCTATAATTCACCCCTCCACTTT
NA	TRBV6-5	TRBJ1-5	NA	CASRDRSHNQPQHF	TGTGCCAGCAGGGACAGAAGTCACAATCAGCCCCAGCATTTT
NA	TRBV29-1	TRBJ2-2	NA	CSGRTDTGELFF	TGCAGCGGAAGGACCGACACCGGGGAGCTGTTTTTT
NA	TRBV7-9	TRBJ1-3	NA	CASSLWLQARGNTIYF	TGTGCCAGCAGCTTATGGCTACAGGCGCGTGGAAACACCATATATTTT
NA	TRBV7-2	TRBJ1-6	NA	CASSPQGARNYNSPLHF	TGTGCCAGCAGCCCCCAAGGGGCCCGTAACTATAATTCACCCCTCCACTTT